Listed here is a single T cell receptor (beta chain). This record belongs to a study of naive and memory T cell subsets. Blood and skin TCR RNA was reverse transcribed with alpha and beta constant primers. TCRdb passed the 5' RACE reads through MiXCR, listing each CDR3 protein once. This sample has 25,000 to 30,000 distinct CDR3 sequences, with around a quarter found just once. Whole-blood samples were over 2 ml of peripheral blood from healthy adult volunteers. The library had UMIs added by 3' ligation of an oligonucleotide to TCR cDNA. V lost 0 bases and J 3 bases, leaving 16 bases between the germline ends. This CDR3 contains 16 residues. Germline CDR1 reads DFQATT; CDR2 reads SNEGSKA (reference sequence).

V and J are TRBV20-1 and TRBJ2-3, with D unresolved. The receptor comes from a female donor in good health. The CDR3 protein is CSARDGSPTQTDTQYF. The CDR3 DNA reads as TGCAGTGCTAGAGATGGGTCACCGACACAGACAGATACGCAGTATTTT.